This TCR beta chain came from a study of blood T cell repertoires in COVID-19. Background on the study: The United States, Italy and Spain supplied acute and convalescent COVID-19 samples. From T cells, B-cell-depleted T cells, or PBMCs came the material, which was cDNA or gDNA.

Deletions cut 7 bases from V and 10 bases from J, with 17 bases between. Germline CDR1 MNHEY, CDR2 SMNVEV (reference sequence). The CDR3 consists of 13 residues. Original processing methods: How many nucleated cells were present was estimated from reference gene primer amplification. Only in-frame clones appear in the TCRdb table, and some are missing; sequencing was by immunoSEQ multiplex PCR. V, J and clone size derive from that table, while D and trimming were established from the DNA sequence. The sample records a few hundred thousand clones, 88% being singletons. The sequence came from a man aged 55-75 years who had recovered from COVID-19. Material for sequencing was peripheral blood. The V and J genes are TRBV27 and TRBJ1-3; tentatively, D is TRBD1 (5 bases). Here the CDR3 reads CASKAGGKRTIYF. The DNA for the CDR3 is TGTGCCAGCAAAGCCGGGGGAAAAAGAACCATATATTTT.